The present T cell receptor beta chain was sequenced within a study of blood T cell repertoires in COVID-19. About the study: The United States, Italy and Spain supplied acute and convalescent COVID-19 samples. T cells, B-cell-depleted T cells, or PBMCs supplied cDNA or gDNA.

In the source study's methods: By means of reference gene primer amplification, nucleated cell counts were estimated. Produced via immunoSEQ multiplex PCR; TCRdb's table is partial and in-frame only. V, J and clone size are taken as reported in that table, and D and trimming were inferred from the DNA itself. The sample carries around 97,000 clones, roughly 89% recorded once. The sample consisted of peripheral blood. This TCR came from an elderly woman in a cohort sampled during active COVID-19.

CDR3 nucleotides: TGTGCCAGCAGAATACAGGGGGCGCACGATGAGCAGTTCTTC. This encodes CASRIQGAHDEQFF. The chain carries TRBV7-9 and TRBJ2-1, with TRBD1 matching over 9 bases. The germline V gene has CDR1 SEHNR and CDR2 FQNEAQ (reference sequence). V shed 6 bases and J 8 bases; nucleotides not matched to a gene: 8. CDR3 size: 14 residues.